The next 13 T cell receptor beta chains were all read from a single sample in a study of T cells after posttransplantation cyclophosphamide. A marrow graft followed busulfan-fludarabine conditioning, with cyclophosphamide on days +3 and +4. TCRdb keeps only in-frame clones here, not all; method: immunoSEQ multiplex PCR. This sample includes 9,500 to 15,000 clones with no singletons; its ten biggest clones take up 20% to 30%. The source material was PBMCs, sampled after allogeneic stem cell transplant with posttransplant cyclophosphamide. The source is a female patient in her forties or fifties who received an allogeneic stem cell transplant from a related donor, was CMV-positive, and had acute GVHD only. Some T cells may be graft donor cells.

This clone counts as medium-sized. The V gene is TRBV5-6, the J gene TRBJ2-3; tentatively, D is TRBD2 (5 bases). With 0 bases removed from V and 3 bases from J, the gap between germline ends came to 11 bases. CDR1 SGHDT and CDR2 YYEEEE come from the germline V gene. There are 15 residues in the CDR3. The CDR3 here is CASSLGVGRTDTQYF. The DNA of the CDR3 is TGTGCCAGCAGCTTGGGAGTTGGGAGAACAGATACGCAGTATTTT.

This chain links TRBV5-1 with TRBJ2-1; D is undetermined. The germline V gene has CDR1 SGHRS and CDR2 YFSETQ. CDR3 length equals 14 residues. Trimming stripped 0 bases from V and 7 bases from J, with 11 bases between. CDR3 coding DNA: TGCGCCAGCAGCTTGGTCAACTTAGAGAATGAGCAGTTCTTC. Residues: CASSLVNLENEQFF.

This clone came up a few times. V is TRBV30 and J is TRBJ2-1; D gene unclear. Trimming left V 2 bases short and J 9 bases short, with 11 bases between. CDR1 is GTSNPN, CDR2 SVGIG, per germline (reference sequence). The CDR3 is made up of 12 amino acids. The CDR3: CAWSNIGTEQFF. CDR3 in DNA: TGTGCCTGGAGTAACATTGGTACTGAGCAGTTCTTC.

Ten or more counts support this clone. The rearrangement links TRBV4-2 to TRBJ2-1; TRBD2 matches at 11 bases. With 4 bases clipped from V and 14 bases from J, the junction kept 10 bases outside the gene matches. The germline V gene has CDR1 LGHNA and CDR2 YNFKEQ. This CDR3 has 14 residues. The CDR3 DNA reads TGTGCCAGCAGCCCCCTTAGCGGGGGGGCCTCAGAGTTCTTC. Protein sequence: CASSPLSGGASEFF.

This clone was counted ten times or more. The chain recombines TRBV5-5 with TRBJ1-1; 9 bases fit TRBD1. J lost 2 bases, V lost 2 bases, and 4 bases had no gene match. Germline loops: CDR1 SGHKS, CDR2 YYEKEE (reference sequence). The CDR3 runs 15 residues. DNA of the CDR3: TGTGCCAGCAGCTTTTGGACAGGGGCTAACACTGAAGCTTTCTTT. Encoded protein: CASSFWTGANTEAFF.

This clone was observed at least ten times. This sequence joins TRBV5-4 and TRBJ2-7; D gene uncertain. The CDR3 runs to 13 residues. Per the germline V gene, CDR1 is SGHNT and CDR2 is YYREEE (reference sequence). The ends were cut back, 0 bases at V and 2 bases at J, with 6 bases in the middle. The CDR3 DNA follows: TGTGCCAGCAGCTTGGACAGCACCTACGAGCAGTACGTC. It encodes CASSLDSTYEQYV.

This clone was recorded at least ten times. The gene calls are TRBV7-8 and TRBJ1-2; D perhaps matches TRBD1 (6 bases). V gave up 1 base and J gave up 4 bases, with 10 bases separating them. Germline loops: CDR1 SGHVS, CDR2 FQNEAQ. This CDR3 is 14 amino acids long. CDR3 loop: CASSLGTVPYGYTF. As DNA, the CDR3 is TGTGCCAGCAGCTTAGGGACAGTCCCCTATGGCTACACCTTC.

This clone was seen repeatedly, ten times or more. Here the CDR3 reads CASSRELNTEAFF. CDR3 nucleotide sequence: TGTGCCAGCAGCCGGGAATTGAACACTGAAGCTTTCTTT. The gene calls are TRBV5-6 and TRBJ1-1; D ambiguous. Looked up from germline, CDR1 is SGHDT and CDR2 is YYEEEE. V gave up 4 bases and J gave up 0 bases, with 7 bases separating them. The length of the CDR3 is 13 residues.

This clone was recorded many times. The V gene is TRBV6-1, the J gene TRBJ2-5; 7 bases agree with TRBD1. In germline, CDR1 is MNHNS, CDR2 SASEGT. Losses at the gene ends were 5 bases for V and 9 bases for J; bases not matched to a gene: 9. This CDR3 comprises 13 residues. This CDR3 reads CASSRDRVGAQYF. The CDR3 DNA sequence: TGTGCCAGCAGTAGAGACAGGGTCGGTGCCCAGTACTTC.

This clone was detected only a few times. This chain connects TRBV29-1 to TRBJ1-2; D gene ambiguous. The CDR3 consists of 14 residues. From germline, CDR1 is SQVTM and CDR2 ANQGSEA. Trimming pared 3 bases from V and 0 bases from J, leaving 11 bases between. The CDR3 nucleotides are TGCAGCGTTGATGATGGCGGTACTAACTATGGCTACACCTTC. Protein product: CSVDDGGTNYGYTF.

This clone was recorded many times. The chain recombines TRBV11-3 with TRBJ2-1; 13 bases line up with TRBD2. Trimming removed 5 bases from V and 9 bases from J; junction bases left unmatched: 13. From germline, CDR1 is SGHNT and CDR2 YENEEA. The CDR3 extends over 17 amino acids. The CDR3 here is CASSRVTGTSGKGEQFF. CDR3 bases: TGTGCCAGCAGCCGTGTAACCGGGACTAGCGGGAAGGGTGAGCAGTTCTTC.

At least ten counts were recorded for this clone. The V gene is TRBV7-9, the J gene TRBJ1-1; a possible D gene is TRBD1 (5 bases). The CDR3 runs to 15 residues. CDR1 is SEHNR and CDR2 is FQNEAQ in the germline V gene (reference sequence). V lost 2 bases, J lost 0 bases, and 10 bases lay in between. The CDR3 reads CASSLSRGLNTEAFF. DNA for the CDR3: TGTGCCAGCAGCTTATCTAGGGGCCTGAACACTGAAGCTTTCTTT.

This clone was detected many times. The chain couples TRBV9 to TRBJ1-2, with 8 bases lining up with TRBD1. The CDR3 has 13 residues. Per the germline V gene, CDR1 is SGDLS and CDR2 is YYNGEE. Trimming removed 5 bases from V and 8 bases from J; junction bases left unmatched: 8. The chain's CDR3 is CASSRQGSRGYTF. The CDR3 DNA sequence: TGTGCCAGCAGTCGACAGGGGTCGCGGGGCTACACCTTC.